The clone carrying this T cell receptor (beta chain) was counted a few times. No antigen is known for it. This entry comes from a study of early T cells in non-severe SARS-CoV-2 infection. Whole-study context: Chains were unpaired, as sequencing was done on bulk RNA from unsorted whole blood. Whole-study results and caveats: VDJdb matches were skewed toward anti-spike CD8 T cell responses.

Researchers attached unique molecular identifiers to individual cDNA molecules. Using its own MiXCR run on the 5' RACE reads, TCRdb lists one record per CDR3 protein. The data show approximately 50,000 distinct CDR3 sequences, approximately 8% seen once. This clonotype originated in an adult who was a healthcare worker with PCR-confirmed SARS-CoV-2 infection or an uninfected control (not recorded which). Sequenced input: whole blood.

The CDR3 DNA follows: TGTGCCAGCAGCTTAGGGGTACAGCAGCCCCAGCATTTT. It translates to CASSLGVQQPQHF. This rearrangement joins TRBV7-6 to TRBJ1-5; D is uncertain. This CDR3 comprises 13 residues. Trimming removed 1 base at V and 7 bases at J, with 8 bases between. Germline loops: CDR1 SGHVS, CDR2 FNYEAQ.